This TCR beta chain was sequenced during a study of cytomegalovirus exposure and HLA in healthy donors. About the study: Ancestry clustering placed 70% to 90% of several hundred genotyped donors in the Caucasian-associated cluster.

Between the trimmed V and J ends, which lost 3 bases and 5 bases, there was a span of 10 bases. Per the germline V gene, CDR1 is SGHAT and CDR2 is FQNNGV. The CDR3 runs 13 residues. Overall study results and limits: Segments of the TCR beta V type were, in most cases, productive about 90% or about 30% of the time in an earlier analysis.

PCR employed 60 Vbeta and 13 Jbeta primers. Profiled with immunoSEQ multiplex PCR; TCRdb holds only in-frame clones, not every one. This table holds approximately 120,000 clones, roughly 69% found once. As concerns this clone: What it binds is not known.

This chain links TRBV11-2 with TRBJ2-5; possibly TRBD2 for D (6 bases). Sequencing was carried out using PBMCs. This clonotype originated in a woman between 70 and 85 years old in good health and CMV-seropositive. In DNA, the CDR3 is TGTGCCAGCAGCTTCACTAGCAGTGAGACCCAGTACTTC. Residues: CASSFTSSETQYF.